This entry concerns a single TCR beta chain. Its antigen remains unknown. The CDR3 is made up of 15 amino acids. Between the trimmed V and J ends, which lost 5 bases and 3 bases, there was a span of 15 bases. The germline CDR1 and CDR2 sequences are SGHRS and YFSETQ. The data stem from a study of cytomegalovirus exposure and HLA in healthy donors. At the level of the study: It was reported in a later analysis that the 120 or so validation repertoires used the same platform as the 666 first-cohort repertoires. Study-level findings and limits: In vitro data verified three CMV-associated chains as specific for CMV antigens. The classifier reportedly diagnosed cytomegalovirus status with high sensitivity and specificity.

Only in-frame clones appear in the TCRdb table, and some are missing; sequencing was by immunoSEQ multiplex PCR. The sample has more than 150,000 clones, more than 75% seen once. The chain combines TRBV5-1 with TRBJ2-1; D may be TRBD2 (5 bases). This TCR was recovered from a man aged 18 to 29 in good health and CMV-seropositive. Sequencing input: PBMCs. The CDR3 coding sequence is TGCGCCAGCAGGAAACAGCGGTCAAACTACAATGAGCAGTTCTTC. Translation: CASRKQRSNYNEQFF.